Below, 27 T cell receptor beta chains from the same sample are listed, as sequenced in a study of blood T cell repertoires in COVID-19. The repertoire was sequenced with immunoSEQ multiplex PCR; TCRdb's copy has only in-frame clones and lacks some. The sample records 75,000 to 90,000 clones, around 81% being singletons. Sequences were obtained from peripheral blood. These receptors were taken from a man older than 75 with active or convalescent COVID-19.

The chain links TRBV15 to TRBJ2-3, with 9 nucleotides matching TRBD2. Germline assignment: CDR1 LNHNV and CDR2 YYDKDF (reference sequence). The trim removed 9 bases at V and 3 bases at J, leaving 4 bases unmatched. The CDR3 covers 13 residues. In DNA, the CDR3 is TGTGCCACGTGGGCGGGGGGGACAGATACGCAGTATTTT. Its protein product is CATWAGGTDTQYF.

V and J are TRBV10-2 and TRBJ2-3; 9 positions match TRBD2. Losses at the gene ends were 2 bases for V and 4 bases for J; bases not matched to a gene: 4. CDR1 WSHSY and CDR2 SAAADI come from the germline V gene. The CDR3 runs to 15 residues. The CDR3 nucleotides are TGCGCCAGCAGTGAGGTTAGCGGGAGATCAGATACGCAGTATTTT. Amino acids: CASSEVSGRSDTQYF.

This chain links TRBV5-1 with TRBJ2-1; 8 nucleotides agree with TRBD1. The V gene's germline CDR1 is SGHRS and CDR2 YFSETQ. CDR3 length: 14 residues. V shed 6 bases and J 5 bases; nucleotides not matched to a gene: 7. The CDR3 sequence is CASTTDRDNNEQFF. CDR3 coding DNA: TGCGCCAGCACCACGGACAGGGACAACAATGAGCAGTTCTTC.

The CDR3 nucleotides are TGTGCCACCCCGGGACAGGGTCCCTTTCGTGGGGCCAACGTCCTGACTTTC. As protein: CATPGQGPFRGANVLTF. The chain is built from TRBV11-2 and TRBJ2-6; 9 bases map to TRBD1. Germline-derived CDR1 and CDR2 are SGHAT and FQNNGV. V lost 10 bases and J lost 3; bases outside the gene matches: 13. CDR3 length: 17 amino acids.

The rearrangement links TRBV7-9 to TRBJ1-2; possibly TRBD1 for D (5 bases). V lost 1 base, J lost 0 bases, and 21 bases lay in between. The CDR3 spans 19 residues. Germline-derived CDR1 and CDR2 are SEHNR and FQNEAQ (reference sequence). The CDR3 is CASSLGGNRRQLANYGYTF. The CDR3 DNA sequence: TGTGCCAGCAGCTTAGGGGGAAACCGGAGACAGTTAGCTAACTATGGCTACACCTTC.

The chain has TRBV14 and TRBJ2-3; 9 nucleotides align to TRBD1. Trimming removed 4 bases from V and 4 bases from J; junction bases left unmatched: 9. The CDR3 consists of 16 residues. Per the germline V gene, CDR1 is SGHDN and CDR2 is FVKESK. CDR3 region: CASSRGGTGSADTQYF. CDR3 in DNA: TGTGCCAGCAGCCGAGGGGGGACAGGGAGTGCAGATACGCAGTATTTT.

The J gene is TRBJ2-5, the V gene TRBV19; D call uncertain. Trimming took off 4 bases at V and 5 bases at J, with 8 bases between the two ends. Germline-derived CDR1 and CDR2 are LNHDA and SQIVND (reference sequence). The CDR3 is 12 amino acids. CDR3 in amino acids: CASSNYPETQYF. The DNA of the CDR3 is TGTGCCAGTAGTAACTACCCTGAGACCCAGTACTTC.

CDR3 DNA: TGCAGCGTTGAAGATCTTACACCCTACAATGAGCAGTTCTTC. Its protein is CSVEDLTPYNEQFF. The J gene is TRBJ2-1, the V gene TRBV29-1, with unresolved D. CDR3 length equals 14 residues. Trimming shortened V by 0 bases and J by 2 bases, and 8 bases separated the two germline ends. CDR1 SQVTM and CDR2 ANQGSEA come from the germline V gene.

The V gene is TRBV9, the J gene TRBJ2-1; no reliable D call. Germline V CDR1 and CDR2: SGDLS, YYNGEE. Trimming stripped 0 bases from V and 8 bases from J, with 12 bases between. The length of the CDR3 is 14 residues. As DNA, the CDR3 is TGTGCCAGCAGCGTAGCTCAGGTTAGGCATGAGCAGTTCTTC. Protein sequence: CASSVAQVRHEQFF.

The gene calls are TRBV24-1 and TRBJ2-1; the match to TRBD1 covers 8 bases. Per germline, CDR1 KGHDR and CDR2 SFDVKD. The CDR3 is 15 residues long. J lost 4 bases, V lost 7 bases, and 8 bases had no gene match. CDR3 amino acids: CATSKPGQAYNEQFF. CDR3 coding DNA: TGTGCCACCAGCAAACCGGGACAGGCGTACAATGAGCAGTTCTTC.

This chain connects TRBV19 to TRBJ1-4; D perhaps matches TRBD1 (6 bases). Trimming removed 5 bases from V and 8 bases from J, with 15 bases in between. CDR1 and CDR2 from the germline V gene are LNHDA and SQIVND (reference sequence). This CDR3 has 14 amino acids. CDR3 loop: CASSGGALGEKLFF. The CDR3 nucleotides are TGTGCCAGTAGTGGGGGGGCGTTAGGAGAAAAACTGTTTTTT.

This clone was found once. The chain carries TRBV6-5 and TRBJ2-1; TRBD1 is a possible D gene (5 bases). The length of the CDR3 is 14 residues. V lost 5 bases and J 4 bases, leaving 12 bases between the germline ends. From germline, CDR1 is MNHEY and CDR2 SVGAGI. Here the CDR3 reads CASSPQDRYNEQFF. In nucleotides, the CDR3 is TGTGCCAGCAGTCCGCAAGACAGATACAATGAGCAGTTCTTC.

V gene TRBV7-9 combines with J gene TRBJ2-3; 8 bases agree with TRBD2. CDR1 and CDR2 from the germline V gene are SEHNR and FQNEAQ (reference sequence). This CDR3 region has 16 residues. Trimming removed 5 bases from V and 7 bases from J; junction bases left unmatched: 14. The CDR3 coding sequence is TGTGCCAGCAGCGACCTCACAGGGACGGGGGGGCATACGCAGTATTTT. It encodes CASSDLTGTGGHTQYF.

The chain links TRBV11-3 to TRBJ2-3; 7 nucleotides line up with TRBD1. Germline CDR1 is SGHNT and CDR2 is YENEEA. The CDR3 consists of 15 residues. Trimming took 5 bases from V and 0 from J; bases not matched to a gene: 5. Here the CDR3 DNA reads TGTGCCAGCAGCCTTAGACAGGGAAGCACAGATACGCAGTATTTT. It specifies CASSLRQGSTDTQYF. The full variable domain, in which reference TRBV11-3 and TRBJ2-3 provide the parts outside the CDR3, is EAGVVQSPRYKIIEKKQPVAFWCNPISGHNTLYWYLQNLGQGPELLIRYENEEAVDDSQLPKDRFSAERLKGVDSTLKIQPAELGDSAVYLCASSLRQGSTDTQYFGPGTRLTVL.

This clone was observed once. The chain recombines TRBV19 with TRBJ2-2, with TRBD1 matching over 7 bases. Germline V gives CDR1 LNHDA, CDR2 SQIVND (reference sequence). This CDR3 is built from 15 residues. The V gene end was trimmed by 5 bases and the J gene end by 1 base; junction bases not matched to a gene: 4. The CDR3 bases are TGTGCCAGTAGTGAACGACAGGGGAACACCGGGGAGCTGTTTTTT. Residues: CASSERQGNTGELFF.

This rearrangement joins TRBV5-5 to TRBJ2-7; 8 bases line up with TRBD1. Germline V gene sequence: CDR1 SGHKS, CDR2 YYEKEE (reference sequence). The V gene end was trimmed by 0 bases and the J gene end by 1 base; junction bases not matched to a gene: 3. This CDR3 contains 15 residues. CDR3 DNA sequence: TGTGCCAGCAGCTTGGGGACAGGGCCGTCCTACGAGCAGTACGTC. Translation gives CASSLGTGPSYEQYV.

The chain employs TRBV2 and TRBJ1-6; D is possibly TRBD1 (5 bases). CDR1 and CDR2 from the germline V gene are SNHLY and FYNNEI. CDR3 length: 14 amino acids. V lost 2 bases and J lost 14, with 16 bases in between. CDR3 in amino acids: CASSELYGDSALHF. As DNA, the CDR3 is TGTGCCAGCAGTGAACTTTACGGGGACTCGGCCCTCCACTTT.

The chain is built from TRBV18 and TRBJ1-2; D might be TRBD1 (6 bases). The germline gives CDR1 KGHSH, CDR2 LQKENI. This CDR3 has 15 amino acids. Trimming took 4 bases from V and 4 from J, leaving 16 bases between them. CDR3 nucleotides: TGTGCCAGCTCACAGCAGAGGGGGATGAGCTATGGCTACACCTTC. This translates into CASSQQRGMSYGYTF.

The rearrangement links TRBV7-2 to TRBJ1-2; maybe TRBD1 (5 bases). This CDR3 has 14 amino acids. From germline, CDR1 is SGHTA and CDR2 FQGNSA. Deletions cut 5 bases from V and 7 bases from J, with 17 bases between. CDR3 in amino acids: CASSRSGTVRGYTF. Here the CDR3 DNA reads TGTGCCAGCAGCCGGAGCGGGACGGTACGTGGCTACACCTTC.

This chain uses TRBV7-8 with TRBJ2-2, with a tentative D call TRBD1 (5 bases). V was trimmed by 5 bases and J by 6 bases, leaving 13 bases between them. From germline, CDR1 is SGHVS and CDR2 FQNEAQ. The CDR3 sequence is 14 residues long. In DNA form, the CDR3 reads TGTGCCAGCAGCCCAGGGCGCCCCCCCGGGGAGCTGTTTTTT. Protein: CASSPGRPPGELFF.

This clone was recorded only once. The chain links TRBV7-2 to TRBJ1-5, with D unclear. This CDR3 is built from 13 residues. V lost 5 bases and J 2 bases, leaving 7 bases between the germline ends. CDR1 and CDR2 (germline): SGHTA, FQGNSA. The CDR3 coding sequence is TGTGCCAGCAGCCCCCGGGGCAATCAGCCCCAGCATTTT. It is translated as CASSPRGNQPQHF.

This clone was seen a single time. CDR3 in amino acids: CASSPDGIKPQHF. Here the CDR3 DNA reads TGTGCCAGCAGCCCGGACGGGATCAAACCCCAGCATTTT. The J gene is TRBJ1-5, the V gene TRBV6-5; D is unclear. The CDR3 covers 13 residues. Germline V gene data show CDR1 as MNHEY and CDR2 as SVGAGI. The V gene lost 6 bases and the J gene lost 10 bases, with 16 bases spanning the gap.

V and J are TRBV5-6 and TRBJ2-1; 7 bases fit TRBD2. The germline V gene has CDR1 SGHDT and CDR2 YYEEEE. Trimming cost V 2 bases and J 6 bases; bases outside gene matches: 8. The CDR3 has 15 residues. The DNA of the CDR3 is TGTGCCAGCAGCTTTTTACTAGCGCGCCCCAATGAGCAGTTCTTC. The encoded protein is CASSFLLARPNEQFF.

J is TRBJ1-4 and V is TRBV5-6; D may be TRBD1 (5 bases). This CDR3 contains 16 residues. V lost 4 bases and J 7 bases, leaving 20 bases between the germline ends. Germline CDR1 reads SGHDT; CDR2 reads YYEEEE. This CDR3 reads CASSPGGGRRIEKLFF. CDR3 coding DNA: TGTGCCAGCAGCCCGGGGGGAGGCAGGAGGATTGAAAAACTGTTTTTT.

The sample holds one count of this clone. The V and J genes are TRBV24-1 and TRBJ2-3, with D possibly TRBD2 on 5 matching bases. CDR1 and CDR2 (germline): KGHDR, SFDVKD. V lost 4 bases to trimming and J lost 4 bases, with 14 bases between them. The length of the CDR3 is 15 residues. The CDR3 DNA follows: TGTGCCACCAGTGACCTCCCCCGAGGGCCAGATACGCAGTATTTT. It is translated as CATSDLPRGPDTQYF.

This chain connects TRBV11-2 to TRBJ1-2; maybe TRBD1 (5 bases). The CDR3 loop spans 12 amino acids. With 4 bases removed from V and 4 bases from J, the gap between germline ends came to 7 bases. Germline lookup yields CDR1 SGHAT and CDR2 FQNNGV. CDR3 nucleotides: TGTGCCAGCAGCTCTCAGGGCTATGGCTACACCTTC. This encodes CASSSQGYGYTF.

CDR3 protein: CSVVRGAAYFEAFF. As DNA, the CDR3 is TGCAGCGTTGTAAGGGGCGCGGCTTACTTTGAAGCTTTCTTT. This chain uses TRBV29-1 with TRBJ1-1; a possible D gene is TRBD1 (5 bases). This CDR3 spans 14 amino acids. V lost 4 bases to trimming and J lost 7 bases, with 19 bases between them. Germline values: CDR1 SQVTM, CDR2 ANQGSEA.